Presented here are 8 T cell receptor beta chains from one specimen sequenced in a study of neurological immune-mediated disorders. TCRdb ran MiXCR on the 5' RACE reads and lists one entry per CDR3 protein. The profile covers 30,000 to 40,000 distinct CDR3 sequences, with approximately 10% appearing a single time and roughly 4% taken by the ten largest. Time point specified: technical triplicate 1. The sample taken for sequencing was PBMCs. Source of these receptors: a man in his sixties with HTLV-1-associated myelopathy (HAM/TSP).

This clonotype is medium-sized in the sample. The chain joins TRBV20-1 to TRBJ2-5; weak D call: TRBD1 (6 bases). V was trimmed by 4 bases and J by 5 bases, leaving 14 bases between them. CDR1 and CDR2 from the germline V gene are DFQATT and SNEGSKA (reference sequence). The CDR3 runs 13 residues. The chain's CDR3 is CSAISGTPETQYF. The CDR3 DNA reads TGCAGTGCTATTTCCGGGACACCGGAGACCCAGTACTTC.

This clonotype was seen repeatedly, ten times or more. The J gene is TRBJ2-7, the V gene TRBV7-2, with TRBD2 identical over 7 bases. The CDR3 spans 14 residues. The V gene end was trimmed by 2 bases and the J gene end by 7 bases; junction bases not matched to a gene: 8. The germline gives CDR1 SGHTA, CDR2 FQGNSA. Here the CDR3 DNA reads TGTGCCAGCAGCTTATTAGCGGGCCCCTTAGAGCAGTACTTC. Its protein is CASSLLAGPLEQYF.

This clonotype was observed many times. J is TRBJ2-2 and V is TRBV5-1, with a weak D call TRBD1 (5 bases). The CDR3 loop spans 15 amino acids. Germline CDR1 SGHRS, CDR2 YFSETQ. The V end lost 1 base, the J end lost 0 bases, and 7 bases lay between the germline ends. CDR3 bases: TGCGCCAGCAGCTTGTCCAGGGCGAACACCGGGGAGCTGTTTTTT. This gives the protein CASSLSRANTGELFF.

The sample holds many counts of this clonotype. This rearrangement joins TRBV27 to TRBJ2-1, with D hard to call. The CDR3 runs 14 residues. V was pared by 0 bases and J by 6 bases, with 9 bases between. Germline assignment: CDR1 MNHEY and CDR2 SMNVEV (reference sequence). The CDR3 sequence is CASSLSPQSNEQFF. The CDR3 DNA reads TGTGCCAGCAGTTTATCCCCCCAGTCCAATGAGCAGTTCTTC.

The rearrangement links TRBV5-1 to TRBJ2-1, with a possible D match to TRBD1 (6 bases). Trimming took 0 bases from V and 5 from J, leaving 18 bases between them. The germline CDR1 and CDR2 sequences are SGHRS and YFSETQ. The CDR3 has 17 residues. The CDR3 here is CASSLGTGTSPNNEQFF. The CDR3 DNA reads TGCGCCAGCAGCTTGGGTACCGGGACAAGTCCCAACAATGAGCAGTTCTTC.

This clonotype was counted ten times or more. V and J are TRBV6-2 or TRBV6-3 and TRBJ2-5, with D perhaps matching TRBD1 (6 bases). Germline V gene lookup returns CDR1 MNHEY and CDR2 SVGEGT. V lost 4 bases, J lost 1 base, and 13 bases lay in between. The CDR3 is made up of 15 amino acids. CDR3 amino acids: CASSSGGHLQETQYF. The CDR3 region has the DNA TGTGCCAGCAGTTCTGGGGGACACCTCCAAGAGACCCAGTACTTC.

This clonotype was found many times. The CDR3 reads CSVALGLNTEAFF. The CDR3 coding sequence is TGCAGCGTTGCCCTCGGGCTGAACACTGAAGCTTTCTTT. V and J are TRBV29-1 and TRBJ1-1; D unclear. The CDR3 spans 13 residues. CDR1 and CDR2 from the germline V gene are SQVTM and ANQGSEA. Trimming removed 4 bases at V and 0 bases at J, with 9 bases between. Combining the CDR3 with reference TRBV29-1 and TRBJ1-1 gives the whole variable domain SAVISQKPSRDICQRGTSLTIQCQVDSQVTMMFWYRQQPGQSLTLIATANQGSEATYESGFVIDKFPISRPNLTFSTLTVSNMSPEDSSIYLCSVALGLNTEAFFGQGTRLTVV.

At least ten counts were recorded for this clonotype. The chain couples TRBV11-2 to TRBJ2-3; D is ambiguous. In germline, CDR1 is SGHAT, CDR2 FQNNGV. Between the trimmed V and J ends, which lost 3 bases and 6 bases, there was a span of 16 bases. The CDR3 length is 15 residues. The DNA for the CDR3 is TGTGCCAGCAGCTTCCAAGGACGGAGTGAGGATACGCAGTATTTT. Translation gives CASSFQGRSEDTQYF.